One sample yielded the 18 T cell receptor beta chains listed below, sequenced in a study of blood T cells in healthy people across ages. A second PCR, run for roughly 6 to 11 cycles, used a sample-barcoded 5' primer plus a J-beta primer mix. TCRdb recomputed calls from the 5' RACE reads with MiXCR, one row per CDR3 protein. The sample lists approximately 850,000 distinct CDR3 sequences, under 45% seen once, with around 21% in the top ten. The specimen was blood. These receptors came from a man aged 60-69 years in good health.

About this clonotype: A much larger clone lies a single base off, so this may be a read error. The chain carries TRBV29-1 and TRBJ2-1; possible D gene TRBD1, 6 bases. V was cut by 5 bases and J by 8 bases, with 16 bases left in between. Germline assignment: CDR1 SQVTM and CDR2 ANQGSEA. CDR3 length: 13 residues. This CDR3 reads CSVSIGTSHEQFF. The CDR3 DNA sequence: TGCAGCGTTTCGATAGGGACATCCCATGAGCAGTTCTTC.

V gene TRBV5-1 combines with J gene TRBJ2-1, with D perhaps matching TRBD1 (6 bases). The CDR3 contains 16 residues. The V end lost 7 bases, the J end lost 2 bases, and 19 bases lay between the germline ends. Germline CDR1 reads SGHRS; CDR2 reads YFSETQ. The CDR3: CASPWGTGRTYNEQFF. The DNA of the CDR3 is TGCGCCAGCCCTTGGGGTACAGGGCGCACCTACAATGAGCAGTTCTTC.

The chain combines TRBV7-2 with TRBJ2-5; 9 positions agree with TRBD1. Near its end, the DNA agrees better with TRBJ2-7, so the J call may be wrong. Germline V gives CDR1 SGHTA, CDR2 FQGNSA. The length of the CDR3 is 13 residues. The CDR3 nucleotides are TGTGCCAGCAGCTTAAGACAGGGGGTCGAGCAGTACTTC. It yields the protein CASSLRQGVEQYF.

This clonotype was detected a few times. This chain joins TRBV25-1 and TRBJ1-1; unclear D gene. The CDR3 loop spans 10 amino acids. Germline CDR1 is MGHDK and CDR2 is SYGVNS. With 7 bases removed from V and 5 bases from J, the gap between germline ends came to 5 bases. The CDR3 loop reads CASMETEAFF. CDR3 DNA sequence: TGTGCCAGCATGGAAACTGAAGCTTTCTTT.

The CDR3 loop is CAWSVPGGQGEQFF. Here the CDR3 DNA reads TGTGCCTGGAGTGTACCCGGGGGCCAGGGTGAGCAGTTCTTC. This chain links TRBV30 with TRBJ2-1, with D tentatively TRBD1 or TRBD2 (6 bases each). The V and J ends lost 0 bases and 9 bases respectively, with 15 bases between them. This CDR3 has 14 amino acids. Germline lookup yields CDR1 GTSNPN and CDR2 SVGIG (reference sequence). Complete variable domain (other parts from reference TRBV30 and TRBJ2-1): SQTIHQWPATLVQPVGSPLSLECTVEGTSNPNLYWYRQAAGRGLQLLFYSVGIGQISSEVPQNLSASRPQDRQFILSSKKLLLSDSGFYLCAWSVPGGQGEQFFGPGTRLTVL.

This clonotype was counted between two and nine times. This chain joins TRBV5-4 and TRBJ1-1; D is ambiguous. The germline gives CDR1 SGHNT, CDR2 YYREEE (reference sequence). V was pared by 0 bases and J by 0 bases, with 9 bases between. This CDR3 spans 15 amino acids. CDR3 protein: CASSLAEGMNTEAFF. CDR3 nucleotide sequence: TGTGCCAGCAGCTTGGCCGAGGGTATGAACACTGAAGCTTTCTTT.

The rearrangement links TRBV6-2 or TRBV6-3 to TRBJ2-5; D may correspond to TRBD1 or TRBD2 (5 bases each). Near its end, the DNA agrees better with TRBJ2-7, so the J call may be wrong. The CDR3 consists of 12 residues. CDR1 and CDR2 (germline): MNHEY, SVGEGT. Here the CDR3 reads CAARGNRDEQYF. CDR3 DNA: TGTGCGGCCCGGGGCAATCGGGACGAGCAGTACTTC.

CDR3 in amino acids: CASSLASTGPHTF. In DNA, the CDR3 is TGTGCCAGCAGCTTAGCGTCGACAGGGCCTCACACCTTC. The J gene is TRBJ1-2, the V gene TRBV7-8; 7 nucleotides line up with TRBD1. The V gene's germline CDR1 is SGHVS and CDR2 FQNEAQ. This CDR3 contains 13 residues. V dropped 0 bases and J dropped 12; count of bases not matched to a gene: 7. The entire variable domain, with the rest obtained from reference TRBV7-8 and TRBJ1-2, is as follows: GAGVSQSPRYKVAKRGQDVALRCDPISGHVSLFWYQQALGQGPEFLTYFQNEAQLDKSGLPSDRFFAERPEGSVSTLKIQRTQQEDSAVYLCASSLASTGPHTFGSGTRLTVV.

The rearrangement uses TRBV4-3 and TRBJ1-2; D unclear. Trimming stripped 0 bases from V and 8 bases from J, with 16 bases between. The CDR3 loop spans 15 amino acids. The germline gives CDR1 LGHNA, CDR2 YSLEER. For the CDR3, the DNA is TGCGCCAGCAGCCAAGATACCAGCCGTTACGAGGGCTACACCTTC. Translated, it gives CASSQDTSRYEGYTF.

The CDR3 loop reads CASSYNFRGQETQYF. The CDR3 DNA is TGTGCCAGCAGTTACAATTTCAGGGGGCAAGAGACCCAGTACTTC. This rearrangement joins TRBV6-5 to TRBJ2-5; TRBD1 matches 7 bases. CDR1 and CDR2 from the germline V gene are MNHEY and SVGAGI. V lost 2 bases and J lost 2; bases outside the gene matches: 5. The length of the CDR3 is 15 residues.

The chain links TRBV2 to TRBJ2-7; 12 bases are shared with TRBD1. This CDR3 spans 12 amino acids. Per the germline V gene, CDR1 is SNHLY and CDR2 is FYNNEI. The V and J ends lost 10 bases and 7 bases, in that order; junction bases with no gene match: 5. In DNA, the CDR3 is TGTGCCACCGGGACAGGGGGCCATGAGCAGTACTTC. Translating gives CATGTGGHEQYF.

This chain connects TRBV7-2 to TRBJ1-4; no clear D. Trimming removed 5 bases from V and 8 bases from J, with 24 bases in between. There are 17 residues in the CDR3. Germline CDR1 reads SGHTA; CDR2 reads FQGNSA. Written as DNA, the CDR3 is TGTGCCAGCAGCCCTGCCCTCCAAGCGAGGTCTCGGGAAAAACTGTTTTTT. This sequence encodes CASSPALQARSREKLFF.

The rearrangement joins TRBV20-1 to TRBJ2-5; 8 bases align to TRBD2. There are 14 residues in the CDR3. CDR1 and CDR2 (germline): DFQATT, SNEGSKA (reference sequence). The junction had 16 bases not matched to a gene; V was cut back by 4 bases and J by 12 bases. CDR3 DNA sequence: TGCAGTGCTAACGAACCGGGACTAGGGCTCTGGGAGTACTTC. This gives the protein CSANEPGLGLWEYF.

V is TRBV28 and J is TRBJ1-4; D remains unclear. Germline CDR1 is MDHEN and CDR2 is SYDVKM. The V and J ends lost 5 bases and 5 bases respectively, with 12 bases between them. The CDR3 spans 14 residues. The CDR3 region has the DNA TGTGCCAGCAGTATCGTGGCGGCGAATGAAAAACTGTTTTTT. It codes for CASSIVAANEKLFF.

The rearrangement links TRBV29-1 to TRBJ1-1; D gene uncertain. In germline, CDR1 is SQVTM, CDR2 ANQGSEA. The V end lost 2 bases, the J end lost 0 bases, and 13 bases lay between the germline ends. The CDR3 spans 15 residues. The CDR3 DNA reads TGCAGCGTTGAAAGGAACCCGATTTTGAACACTGAAGCTTTCTTT. This gives the protein CSVERNPILNTEAFF. Looking up the rest from reference TRBV29-1 and TRBJ1-1 gives the full variable domain: SAVISQKPSRDICQRGTSLTIQCQVDSQVTMMFWYRQQPGQSLTLIATANQGSEATYESGFVIDKFPISRPNLTFSTLTVSNMSPEDSSIYLCSVERNPILNTEAFFGQGTRLTVV.

The DNA for the CDR3 is TGCAGTGCTACGGACCGCCGCGCCTATGGCTACACCTTC. As protein: CSATDRRAYGYTF. V gene TRBV20-1 combines with J gene TRBJ1-2; D remains unclear. Trimming removed 4 bases at V and 4 bases at J, with 13 bases between. The CDR3 runs to 13 residues. CDR1 and CDR2 (germline): DFQATT, SNEGSKA (reference sequence).

This clonotype was seen only once. The chain joins TRBV21-1 to TRBJ2-1. TRBV21-1 is described as a pseudogene. There are 15 residues in the CDR3. The CDR3 region is CASIPAHGVYNEQFF. CDR3 coding DNA: TGTGCCAGCATACCTGCCCATGGGGTCTACAATGAGCAGTTCTTC.

A note on this clonotype: At one end, the junction sequence differs from germline, possibly due to a read error. The chain employs TRBV4-3 and TRBJ2-4, with D uncertain. The CDR3 extends over 15 amino acids. The germline V gene encodes CDR1 LGHNA and CDR2 YSLEER. The chain's CDR3 is CASSKDPVTFNIQYF. CDR3 in DNA: TGCGCCAGCAGCAAAGACCCGGTGACTTTTAACATTCAGTACTTC.